Below, 28 T cell receptor beta chains from the same sample are listed, as sequenced in a study of blood T cell repertoires in COVID-19. TCRdb's table, derived via immunoSEQ multiplex PCR, lists solely in-frame clones and lacks some. The sample consists of 150,000 or so clones, roughly 88% of them appearing once. Sequences were obtained from peripheral blood. The receptors were sampled from a man aged 55 to 70 with COVID-19, enrolled during active disease.

CDR3: CASSFRSVTEAFF. The CDR3 nucleotides are TGTGCCAGCAGTTTTCGGTCGGTCACTGAAGCTTTCTTT. The chain is built from TRBV12-3 or TRBV12-4 and TRBJ1-1; D not certain. This CDR3 is 13 amino acids long. Trimming shortened V by 3 bases and J by 4 bases, and 9 bases separated the two germline ends.

This sequence joins TRBV28 and TRBJ1-5; TRBD1 aligns across 8 bases. V lost 7 bases and J lost 1; bases outside the gene matches: 6. The CDR3 extends over 15 amino acids. Germline loops: CDR1 MDHEN, CDR2 SYDVKM. CDR3 nucleotide sequence: TGTGCCAGCACTCACAGGGGGTCAAGCAATCAGCCCCAGCATTTT. Protein sequence: CASTHRGSSNQPQHF.

The genes are TRBV29-1 and TRBJ2-5; tentatively, D is TRBD2 (5 bases). CDR3 size: 15 residues. The V end was cut by 0 bases, the J end by 0 bases, with 11 bases between. Germline assignment: CDR1 SQVTM and CDR2 ANQGSEA. CDR3 nucleotides: TGCAGCGTTGAAGACGGGAAATCGTACCAAGAGACCCAGTACTTC. Residues: CSVEDGKSYQETQYF.

This clone has only one observation. Other DNA sequences within the sample encode an identical CDR3. The chain is built from TRBV9 and TRBJ1-4, with D unclear. Germline V gene data show CDR1 as SGDLS and CDR2 as YYNGEE. The CDR3 extends over 14 amino acids. V lost 3 bases and J 2 bases, leaving 8 bases between the germline ends. In DNA form, the CDR3 reads TGTGCCAGCAGCGCAGGAGGCACTAATGAAAAACTGTTTTTT. Amino acids: CASSAGGTNEKLFF. Full variable domain (rest looked up from reference TRBV9 and TRBJ1-4): DSGVTQTPKHLITATGQRVTLRCSPRSGDLSVYWYQQSLDQGLQFLIQYYNGEERAKGNILERFSAQQFPDLHSELNLSSLELGDSALYFCASSAGGTNEKLFFGSGTQLSVL.

As for this clone: This specimen includes other DNA sequences encoding the same CDR3. J is TRBJ1-1 and V is TRBV18; 7 bases line up with TRBD1. The CDR3 has 15 amino acids. Germline CDR1 KGHSH, CDR2 LQKENI. The ends lost 2 bases at V and 1 base at J; junction bases unmatched: 4. The CDR3 protein is CASSPGDSRNTEAFF. The CDR3 DNA sequence: TGTGCCAGCTCACCAGGGGACAGTCGGAACACTGAAGCTTTCTTT.

About this clone: The same CDR3 arises from other DNA sequences in this sample as well. The chain couples TRBV11-2 to TRBJ1-4; 8 bases match TRBD1. The V gene end was trimmed by 5 bases and the J gene end by 5 bases; junction bases not matched to a gene: 4. CDR3 length: 14 amino acids. CDR1 and CDR2 (germline): SGHAT, FQNNGV. This chain's CDR3 is CASSRDRGNEKLFF. CDR3 in DNA: TGTGCCAGCAGCCGAGACAGGGGAAATGAAAAACTGTTTTTT.

This clone appeared a single time. The chain couples TRBV5-1 to TRBJ1-1; D not certain. CDR3 length: 13 amino acids. From germline, CDR1 is SGHRS and CDR2 YFSETQ. Trimming removed 4 bases at V and 0 bases at J, with 7 bases between. The CDR3 region has the DNA TGCGCCAGCAGCGCCCAGTTGAACACTGAAGCTTTCTTT. Translating gives CASSAQLNTEAFF.

This clone was seen a few times. The chain uses TRBV6-6 and TRBJ2-7; 7 bases fit TRBD1. J was trimmed by 6 bases and V by 0 bases; bases with no gene match: 8. This CDR3 has 15 amino acids. Germline CDR1 is MNHNY and CDR2 is SVGAGI (reference sequence). The chain's CDR3 is CASSYSRQGNGEQYF. The CDR3 DNA reads as TGTGCCAGCAGTTACTCGAGACAGGGAAATGGCGAGCAGTACTTC.

CDR3 amino acids: CASRWGDYSNQPQHF. The CDR3 coding sequence is TGTGCCAGCAGATGGGGGGATTATAGCAATCAGCCCCAGCATTTT. The genes are TRBV28 and TRBJ1-5, with D tentatively TRBD1 (5 bases). Germline V gene lookup returns CDR1 MDHEN and CDR2 SYDVKM. The CDR3 is made up of 15 amino acids. V lost 6 bases and J lost 0, with 12 bases in between.

This chain links TRBV6-1 with TRBJ2-7; 8 bases line up with TRBD1. The CDR3 extends over 15 amino acids. V dropped 5 bases and J dropped 3; count of bases not matched to a gene: 9. CDR1 and CDR2 (germline): MNHNS, SASEGT. CDR3 in amino acids: CASSTGQGRGYEQYF. Written as DNA, the CDR3 is TGTGCCAGCAGTACTGGACAGGGAAGGGGCTACGAGCAGTACTTC.

This chain connects TRBV15 to TRBJ1-4; no definite D call. CDR3 length: 13 amino acids. Germline CDR1 LNHNV, CDR2 YYDKDF (reference sequence). Trimming stripped 9 bases from V and 4 bases from J, with 12 bases between. CDR3 nucleotide sequence: TGTGCCACGAGAACGGGGATTAATGAAAAACTGTTTTTT. Translating it yields CATRTGINEKLFF.

This chain connects TRBV29-1 to TRBJ1-2, with 8 bases identical to TRBD1. The ends lost 4 bases at V and 1 base at J; junction bases unmatched: 11. Looked up from germline, CDR1 is SQVTM and CDR2 is ANQGSEA. The CDR3 length is 16 residues. The CDR3 nucleotides are TGCAGCGTTGTATCTTCGGGGACAGGACTTAACTATGGCTACACCTTC. Translation: CSVVSSGTGLNYGYTF.

The chain uses TRBV9 and TRBJ2-3; D possibly corresponds to TRBD1 (6 bases). Trimming stripped 4 bases from V and 6 bases from J, with 12 bases between. This CDR3 is built from 13 residues. Germline CDR1 is SGDLS and CDR2 is YYNGEE. CDR3: CASSTRQADTQYF. The CDR3 DNA reads as TGTGCCAGCAGCACACGACAGGCCGATACGCAGTATTTT.

The rearrangement uses TRBV4-3 and TRBJ1-6; TRBD1 is a possible D gene (6 bases). The CDR3 is 15 residues long. Germline CDR1 is LGHNA and CDR2 is YSLEER. V shed 3 bases and J shed 7 bases, with 13 bases lying between them. The CDR3 sequence is CASSQELQGNSPLHF. CDR3 sequence (DNA): TGCGCCAGCAGCCAGGAGCTTCAGGGGAATTCACCCCTCCACTTT.

The genes are TRBV24-1 and TRBJ2-1, with D tentatively TRBD1 (5 bases). The germline V gene encodes CDR1 KGHDR and CDR2 SFDVKD. Trimming shortened V by 1 base and J by 9 bases, and 15 bases separated the two germline ends. This CDR3 is built from 15 residues. The CDR3 is CATSDFSPGKGEQFF. DNA of the CDR3: TGTGCCACCAGTGATTTTAGTCCAGGGAAGGGTGAGCAGTTCTTC.

The chain is built from TRBV29-1 and TRBJ1-1; D unclear. Germline CDR1 SQVTM, CDR2 ANQGSEA. Trimming pared 0 bases from V and 5 bases from J, leaving 22 bases between. The CDR3 consists of 17 residues. The chain's CDR3 is CSVEDFRGIDVRTEAFF. CDR3 in DNA: TGCAGCGTTGAAGATTTTCGGGGTATTGATGTTAGGACTGAAGCTTTCTTT.

This clone turned up a few times. The CDR3 nucleotides are TGTGCCAGCAGCACCAGGGGGCGCGGAGAAAAACTGTTTTTT. Protein: CASSTRGRGEKLFF. The rearrangement joins TRBV7-2 to TRBJ1-4; 8 bases align to TRBD1. The J segment lost 8 bases and the V segment lost 5 bases, leaving 7 bases of the junction unmatched. The length of the CDR3 is 14 residues. Germline CDR1 and CDR2: SGHTA and FQGNSA.

The rearrangement uses TRBV7-6 and TRBJ2-1; TRBD1 matches at 7 bases. This CDR3 contains 15 residues. The V gene's germline CDR1 is SGHVS and CDR2 FNYEAQ. V shed 5 bases, J shed 5 bases, and the junction held 9 bases outside the gene matches. For the CDR3, the DNA is TGTGCCAGCAGCGTAGTTGGACAGGTAGACAATGAGCAGTTCTTC. Protein product: CASSVVGQVDNEQFF.

This clone was counted once. The chain uses TRBV11-2 and TRBJ2-7, with TRBD2 matching 11 bases. The germline V gene encodes CDR1 SGHAT and CDR2 FQNNGV. The CDR3 is made up of 14 amino acids. The junction had 3 bases not matched to a gene; V was cut back by 5 bases and J by 3 bases. CDR3 DNA: TGTGCCAGCAGCGCGGGACTAGCGGTCTACGAGCAGTACTTC. It codes for CASSAGLAVYEQYF.

The genes are TRBV9 and TRBJ2-7; TRBD1 might be the D (6 bases). This CDR3 has 14 amino acids. Germline V lookup: CDR1 SGDLS, CDR2 YYNGEE. The ends were cut back, 3 bases at V and 3 bases at J, with 13 bases in the middle. For the CDR3, the DNA is TGTGCCAGCAGCGACGGGACATCTTTCTACGAGCAGTACTTC. This codes for CASSDGTSFYEQYF. The variable domain in full, completed from reference TRBV9 and TRBJ2-7, reads DSGVTQTPKHLITATGQRVTLRCSPRSGDLSVYWYQQSLDQGLQFLIQYYNGEERAKGNILERFSAQQFPDLHSELNLSSLELGDSALYFCASSDGTSFYEQYFGPGTRLTVT.

The chain joins TRBV24-1 to TRBJ2-3; no clear D gene. Trimming shortened V by 2 bases and J by 0 bases, and 8 bases separated the two germline ends. This CDR3 spans 15 amino acids. The germline V gene encodes CDR1 KGHDR and CDR2 SFDVKD. For the CDR3, the DNA is TGTGCCACCAGTGATTCCCGAGGTAGCACAGATACGCAGTATTTT. Translating gives CATSDSRGSTDTQYF.

V usage is TRBV19 and J usage is TRBJ1-4; possibly TRBD1 for D (6 bases). This CDR3 contains 16 residues. V was clipped by 9 bases and J by 0 bases, with 17 bases between them. CDR1 LNHDA and CDR2 SQIVND come from the germline V gene (reference sequence). The DNA for the CDR3 is TGTGCCAGCAAGAATAGACAGGCCGCAACTAATGAAAAACTGTTTTTT. It encodes CASKNRQAATNEKLFF.

The V call is TRBV6-5, the J call TRBJ2-3; 11 bases fit TRBD1. V was pared by 6 bases and J by 6 bases, with 8 bases of the junction left unmatched. This CDR3 has 15 residues. The germline CDR1 and CDR2 sequences are MNHEY and SVGAGI. CDR3 in amino acids: CASRAGTGGLDTQYF. The CDR3 bases are TGTGCCAGCAGGGCCGGGACAGGGGGATTGGATACGCAGTATTTT.

This rearrangement joins TRBV7-9 to TRBJ1-4; TRBD1 matches 7 bases. The germline CDR1 and CDR2 sequences are SEHNR and FQNEAQ (reference sequence). This CDR3 contains 16 residues. V was pared by 3 bases and J by 3 bases, with 7 bases of the junction left unmatched. Here the CDR3 DNA reads TGTGCCAGCAGCTTTACAGGGGCGCCGGCTAATGAAAAACTGTTTTTT. It is translated as CASSFTGAPANEKLFF.

The rearrangement links TRBV6-5 to TRBJ2-3; 10 bases are a match to TRBD1. Trimming at V came to 4 bases and at J to 5 bases, leaving 6 bases not matched to a gene. CDR1 is MNHEY and CDR2 is SVGAGI in the germline V gene. There are 15 residues in the CDR3. In DNA form, the CDR3 reads TGTGCCAGCAGTTCTTGGACAGGGGGGATAGATACGCAGTATTTT. It encodes CASSSWTGGIDTQYF.

The chain links TRBV19 to TRBJ2-7; a possible D gene is TRBD1 (6 bases). The CDR3 length is 13 residues. The V end was cut by 7 bases, the J end by 3 bases, with 13 bases between. Looked up from germline, CDR1 is LNHDA and CDR2 is SQIVND (reference sequence). CDR3 region: CASTGQTGYEQYF. As DNA, the CDR3 is TGTGCCAGTACAGGACAGACCGGCTACGAGCAGTACTTC. Combining the CDR3 with reference TRBV19 and TRBJ2-7 gives the whole variable domain DGGITQSPKYLFRKEGQNVTLSCEQNLNHDAMYWYRQDPGQGLRLIYYSQIVNDFQKGDIAEGYSVSREKKESFPLTVTSAQKNPTAFYLCASTGQTGYEQYFGPGTRLTVT.

The count of this clone is one. The rearrangement uses TRBV18 and TRBJ2-5, with 13 bases lining up with TRBD2. Germline CDR1 reads KGHSH; CDR2 reads LQKENI. CDR3 length equals 16 residues. Trimming at V came to 5 bases and at J to 1 base, leaving 4 bases not matched to a gene. DNA of the CDR3: TGTGCCAGCTCAAGACTAGCGGGAGGTACCCAAGAGACCCAGTACTTC. This codes for CASSRLAGGTQETQYF.

The genes are TRBV18 and TRBJ1-4; D might be TRBD1 (6 bases). Germline lookup yields CDR1 KGHSH and CDR2 LQKENI. V dropped 3 bases and J dropped 16 bases, with 24 bases sitting between them. The CDR3 loop spans 15 amino acids. CDR3 DNA: TGTGCCAGCTCACCTTCGACAGGCTCCACCACCCCCCCGTTTTTT. It codes for CASSPSTGSTTPPFF.